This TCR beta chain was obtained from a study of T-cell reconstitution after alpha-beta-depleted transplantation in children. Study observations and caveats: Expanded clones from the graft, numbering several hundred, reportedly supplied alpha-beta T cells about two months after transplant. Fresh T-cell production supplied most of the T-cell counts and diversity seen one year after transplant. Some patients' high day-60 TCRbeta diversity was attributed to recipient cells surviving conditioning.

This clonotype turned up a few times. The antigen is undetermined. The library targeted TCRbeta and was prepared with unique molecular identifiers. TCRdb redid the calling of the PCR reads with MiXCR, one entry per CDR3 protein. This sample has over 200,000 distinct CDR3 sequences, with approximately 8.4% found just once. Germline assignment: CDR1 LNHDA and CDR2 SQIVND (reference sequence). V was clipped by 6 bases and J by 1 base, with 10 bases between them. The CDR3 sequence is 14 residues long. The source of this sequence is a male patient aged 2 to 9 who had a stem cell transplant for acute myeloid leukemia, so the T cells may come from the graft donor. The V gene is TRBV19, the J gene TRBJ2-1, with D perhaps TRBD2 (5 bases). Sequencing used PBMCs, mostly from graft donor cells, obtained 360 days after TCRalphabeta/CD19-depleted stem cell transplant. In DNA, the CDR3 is TGTGCCAGTAGGGGAGAGGGTTCCTACAATGAGCAGTTCTTC. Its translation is CASRGEGSYNEQFF.